The clone carrying this T cell receptor beta chain was detected only a few times. Its target is unknown. This entry is derived from a study of PD-1 blockade in classical Hodgkin lymphoma. Regarding the study as a whole: Newly diagnosed patients were reported to exhibit reduced baseline TCR diversity relative to healthy donors.

Time point meaning: cycle 4 day 1 (C4D1), after around six weeks of nivolumab. There was relapse after autologous stem cell transplantation in every patient, and there was variation in brentuximab vedotin exposure. Sequencing used immunoSEQ multiplex PCR; TCRdb keeps in-frame clones, though not all of them. The table lists roughly 19,000 clones, more than 75% of them singletons. The V and J ends lost 6 bases and 1 base respectively, with 6 bases between them. Germline-derived CDR1 and CDR2 are DFQATT and SNEGSKA (reference sequence). This CDR3 comprises 11 residues. The chain carries TRBV20-1 and TRBJ1-1; D gene ambiguous. The TCR comes from a human donor with classical Hodgkin lymphoma. The sequencing used peripheral blood mononuclear cells (PBMCs), collected before the fourth cycle of nivolumab. The CDR3 loop reads CSAYQNTEAFF. DNA for the CDR3: TGCAGTGCATACCAGAACACTGAAGCTTTCTTT.